Each of the 26 T cell receptor beta chains below was sequenced from the same sample in a study of CD4 T cells in relation to SARS-CoV-2 and coronaviruses. The antigens for these receptors are not known. Here immunoSEQ multiplex PCR was the method, and the copy in TCRdb shows in-frame clones only, minus some. The table shows more than 15,000 clones, with about three quarters occurring only once. Before the COVID-19 pandemic, during about 2011-2019, CD4+ T cells were taken from unexposed donors. After about 10 days of culture, CD4+ T cells were isolated. Sequenced sample: CD4+ T cells from PBMCs, cultured in vitro. The receptors stem from a human donor in good health.

This chain links TRBV6-5 with TRBJ1-1; 8 nucleotides line up with TRBD1. The CDR3 is 15 amino acids. V was pared by 5 bases and J by 4 bases, with 9 bases of the junction left unmatched. Germline CDR1 and CDR2: MNHEY and SVGAGI. The CDR3 loop is CASSRSQGGVTEAFF. CDR3 DNA: TGTGCCAGCAGTCGCTCACAGGGGGGAGTCACTGAAGCTTTCTTT.

The gene calls are TRBV30 and TRBJ2-1; 16 bases line up with TRBD2. CDR3 size: 13 residues. The ends lost 4 bases at V and 10 bases at J; junction bases unmatched: 1. From germline, CDR1 is GTSNPN and CDR2 SVGIG (reference sequence). The CDR3 region is CAWTGLAGGEQFF. In DNA form, the CDR3 reads TGTGCCTGGACGGGACTAGCGGGGGGGGAGCAGTTCTTC.

The chain joins TRBV6-5 to TRBJ1-1; unclear D gene. The CDR3 extends over 12 amino acids. CDR1 MNHEY and CDR2 SVGAGI come from the germline V gene. Trimming shortened V by 7 bases and J by 11 bases, and 17 bases separated the two germline ends. CDR3 protein: CASTRLDGGAFF. Written as DNA, the CDR3 is TGTGCCAGCACCCGTCTGGACGGAGGGGCTTTCTTT.

This chain connects TRBV11-2 to TRBJ2-2, with a tentative D call TRBD2 (5 bases). V dropped 8 bases and J dropped 2 bases, with 21 bases sitting between them. Looked up from germline, CDR1 is SGHAT and CDR2 is FQNNGV. The CDR3 has 17 residues. This CDR3 reads CASGLRSSPGNTGELFF. The CDR3 DNA is TGTGCCAGCGGACTCCGATCTAGCCCCGGTAACACCGGGGAGCTGTTTTTT.

This clone ranks as large (0.1 to 1%). The chain carries TRBV10-3 and TRBJ1-2, with unresolved D. Germline V gene data show CDR1 as ENHRY and CDR2 as SYGVKD. The ends were cut back, 4 bases at V and 2 bases at J, with 11 bases in the middle. This CDR3 comprises 14 residues. The CDR3, as DNA: TGTGCCATCAGTGGGACCGGGTCAAACTATGGCTACACCTTC. Translating gives CAISGTGSNYGYTF.

CDR3 loop: CASSSGRGTGDSLGAFF. The DNA for the CDR3 is TGTGCCAGCAGTTCCGGCCGTGGGACAGGGGACTCTCTGGGAGCTTTCTTT. V gene TRBV27 combines with J gene TRBJ1-1; TRBD1 aligns across 10 bases. Germline V CDR1 and CDR2: MNHEY, SMNVEV (reference sequence). J lost 10 bases, V lost 4 bases, and 18 bases had no gene match. This CDR3 region has 17 residues.

The chain employs TRBV2 and TRBJ2-7, with D tentatively TRBD1 (5 bases). Trimming removed 7 bases at V and 6 bases at J, with 16 bases between. The CDR3 contains 13 residues. The germline CDR1 and CDR2 sequences are SNHLY and FYNNEI. This chain's CDR3 is CASTGAGWGEQYF. The CDR3 DNA reads as TGTGCCAGCACTGGGGCAGGGTGGGGCGAGCAGTACTTC.

The V gene is TRBV10-3, the J gene TRBJ2-7; 7 nucleotides line up with TRBD2. The CDR3 consists of 15 residues. Germline lookup yields CDR1 ENHRY and CDR2 SYGVKD. The ends lost 2 bases at V and 1 base at J; junction bases unmatched: 5. The CDR3, as DNA: TGTGCCATCAGTGAGCCTAGCGGAAGTTCCTACGAGCAGTACTTC. Protein product: CAISEPSGSSYEQYF.

The CDR3 spells CASSYAQGNLNEQFF. The CDR3 DNA reads as TGTGCCAGCAGTTACGCACAGGGGAATCTCAATGAGCAGTTCTTC. V gene TRBV6-5 combines with J gene TRBJ2-1; TRBD1 matches 7 bases. Per germline, CDR1 MNHEY and CDR2 SVGAGI. J gave up 6 bases and V 2 bases, and 7 bases lay outside the gene matches. The CDR3 covers 15 residues.

This clone turned up a few times. This chain joins TRBV10-2 and TRBJ2-1; perhaps TRBD2 as D (6 bases). Trimming cost V 10 bases and J 3 bases, with 16 bases left between them. There are 14 residues in the CDR3. The germline V gene encodes CDR1 WSHSY and CDR2 SAAADI. This CDR3 is CATSGLANYNEQFF. CDR3 sequence (DNA): TGCGCCACCTCAGGCCTAGCGAACTACAATGAGCAGTTCTTC.

The chain uses TRBV19 and TRBJ2-7, with D possibly TRBD1 on 6 matching bases. Germline V CDR1 and CDR2: LNHDA, SQIVND (reference sequence). V lost 0 bases and J 9 bases, leaving 9 bases between the germline ends. The CDR3 sequence is 12 residues long. Here the CDR3 DNA reads TGTGCCAGTAGTATAGACAGGGGAAGGCAGTACTTC. Translating gives CASSIDRGRQYF.

This clone occurred a few times. The chain links TRBV7-9 to TRBJ2-7; possible D gene TRBD2, 6 bases. V was shortened by 2 bases and J by 7 bases, with 12 bases between the two germline ends. This CDR3 is built from 13 residues. CDR1 and CDR2 from the germline V gene are SEHNR and FQNEAQ (reference sequence). The CDR3 sequence is CASSLNGAGEQYF. CDR3 nucleotides: TGTGCCAGCAGCTTAAATGGTGCGGGGGAGCAGTACTTC.

This sequence joins TRBV5-1 and TRBJ2-7; perhaps TRBD1 as D (5 bases). The CDR3 spans 14 residues. Germline values: CDR1 SGHRS, CDR2 YFSETQ. V lost 4 bases to trimming and J lost 2 bases, with 13 bases between them. CDR3 in amino acids: CASSPRQGPYEQYF. The CDR3 DNA follows: TGCGCCAGCAGCCCGAGGCAGGGCCCCTACGAGCAGTACTTC.

The rearrangement joins TRBV24-1 to TRBJ2-1; 12 bases match TRBD1. Germline V gene sequence: CDR1 KGHDR, CDR2 SFDVKD. V shed 5 bases and J 6 bases; nucleotides not matched to a gene: 19. CDR3 length: 20 residues. DNA for the CDR3: TGTGCCACCAGTGGAAGGGACAGGGGGCATTCCGGGTCCACAATCAATGAGCAGTTCTTC. Amino acids: CATSGRDRGHSGSTINEQFF.

The chain has TRBV3-1 (or the pseudogene TRBV3-2) and TRBJ2-1, with no clear D. Trimming removed 3 bases at V and 5 bases at J, with 5 bases between. CDR3 length: 12 amino acids. CDR1 is LGHDT, CDR2 YNNKEL, per germline (reference sequence). The CDR3 sequence is CASSHGDNEQFF. The CDR3 nucleotides read TGTGCCAGCAGCCATGGGGACAATGAGCAGTTCTTC.

The chain has TRBV29-1 and TRBJ2-1, with TRBD2 matching 10 bases. With V trimmed by 6 bases and J by 4 bases, 12 bases remained unmatched. The CDR3 totals 16 residues. The V gene's germline CDR1 is SQVTM and CDR2 ANQGSEA. The CDR3 DNA sequence: TGCAGCGTACCGAAGATTAGCGGGGGGCTTTACAATGAGCAGTTCTTC. Amino acids: CSVPKISGGLYNEQFF.

V usage is TRBV5-4 and J usage is TRBJ1-2, with 11 bases aligning to TRBD1. V gave up 0 bases and J gave up 5 bases; unmatched junction bases: 3. This CDR3 region has 15 residues. Germline CDR1 reads SGHNT; CDR2 reads YYREEE (reference sequence). This CDR3 reads CASSLGGQGAYGYTF. CDR3 nucleotide sequence: TGTGCCAGCAGCTTGGGTGGACAGGGGGCTTATGGCTACACCTTC.

V usage is TRBV11-2 and J usage is TRBJ1-2; D unresolved. This CDR3 has 14 residues. The germline V and J ends were trimmed by 1 base and 3 bases, with 9 bases remaining between them. The germline V gene has CDR1 SGHAT and CDR2 FQNNGV. CDR3 DNA sequence: TGTGCCAGCAGCTTAGGGTCCCGAGACTATGGCTACACCTTC. Protein product: CASSLGSRDYGYTF.

The V call is TRBV7-9, the J call TRBJ1-2; D possibly corresponds to TRBD1 (6 bases). V dropped 5 bases and J dropped 8 bases, with 21 bases sitting between them. This CDR3 region has 15 residues. Germline CDR1 reads SEHNR; CDR2 reads FQNEAQ (reference sequence). CDR3 coding DNA: TGTGCCAGCAGCCCGTCGACAGGTATGGGTCGCGGCTACACCTTC. Translated, it gives CASSPSTGMGRGYTF.

The CDR3 DNA follows: TGTGCCAGCAGGTCCCCTACGGCGAATTCTTCACCCCTCCACTTT. Translation: CASRSPTANSSPLHF. The chain joins TRBV6-5 to TRBJ1-6; D gene unclear. V dropped 6 bases and J dropped 9 bases, with 18 bases sitting between them. Germline loops: CDR1 MNHEY, CDR2 SVGAGI. CDR3 length: 15 residues.

The V and J genes are TRBV11-2 and TRBJ1-1; a weak D match, TRBD1 (5 bases). Trimming removed 1 base at V and 7 bases at J, with 16 bases between. The germline CDR1 and CDR2 sequences are SGHAT and FQNNGV. The CDR3 sequence is 15 residues long. CDR3 sequence (DNA): TGTGCCAGCAGCTTAGTCTCTTTCCGGGACCGTGAAGCTTTCTTT. It translates to CASSLVSFRDREAFF.

CDR3 amino acids: CASSEGTETQYF. CDR3 DNA sequence: TGCGCCAGCAGTGAAGGGACAGAGACCCAGTACTTC. The V and J genes are TRBV10-1 and TRBJ2-5; possibly TRBD1 or TRBD2 for D (5 bases each). CDR3 length: 12 residues. Trimming removed 3 bases from V and 4 bases from J, with 6 bases in between. Germline loops: CDR1 WNHNN, CDR2 SYGVQD (reference sequence).

This chain uses TRBV5-1 with TRBJ1-1; D is unclear. The germline V gene has CDR1 SGHRS and CDR2 YFSETQ. V shed 0 bases and J shed 4 bases, with 7 bases lying between them. CDR3 length equals 13 residues. Here the CDR3 reads CASSLAGVTEAFF. The DNA for the CDR3 is TGCGCCAGCAGCTTGGCCGGGGTCACTGAAGCTTTCTTT.

The V gene is TRBV19, the J gene TRBJ2-1; 7 nucleotides match TRBD1. CDR1 is LNHDA and CDR2 is SQIVND in the germline V gene (reference sequence). The CDR3 is made up of 14 amino acids. V lost 5 bases to trimming and J lost 0 bases; unmatched junction nucleotides: 1. CDR3 sequence reads: CASSRQGSYNEQFF. The CDR3 coding sequence is TGTGCCAGTAGTCGACAGGGCTCCTACAATGAGCAGTTCTTC.

The chain recombines TRBV19 with TRBJ2-3; 14 bases are shared with TRBD2. Unmatched junction bases numbered 8, after V lost 7 bases and J lost 5 bases. The CDR3 is 16 amino acids. Germline V CDR1 and CDR2: LNHDA, SQIVND (reference sequence). For the CDR3, the DNA is TGTGCCAGTAACCTCGGACTAGCGGGAGGAAGAGATACGCAGTATTTT. Its protein is CASNLGLAGGRDTQYF.

The CDR3 region is CASSPEGNYGYTF. In DNA form, the CDR3 reads TGTGCCAGCAGCCCGGAGGGTAACTATGGCTACACCTTC. The J gene is TRBJ1-2, the V gene TRBV6-6; D ambiguous. Looked up from germline, CDR1 is MNHNY and CDR2 is SVGAGI (reference sequence). Deletions cut 6 bases from V and 1 base from J, with 9 bases between. The CDR3 spans 13 residues.